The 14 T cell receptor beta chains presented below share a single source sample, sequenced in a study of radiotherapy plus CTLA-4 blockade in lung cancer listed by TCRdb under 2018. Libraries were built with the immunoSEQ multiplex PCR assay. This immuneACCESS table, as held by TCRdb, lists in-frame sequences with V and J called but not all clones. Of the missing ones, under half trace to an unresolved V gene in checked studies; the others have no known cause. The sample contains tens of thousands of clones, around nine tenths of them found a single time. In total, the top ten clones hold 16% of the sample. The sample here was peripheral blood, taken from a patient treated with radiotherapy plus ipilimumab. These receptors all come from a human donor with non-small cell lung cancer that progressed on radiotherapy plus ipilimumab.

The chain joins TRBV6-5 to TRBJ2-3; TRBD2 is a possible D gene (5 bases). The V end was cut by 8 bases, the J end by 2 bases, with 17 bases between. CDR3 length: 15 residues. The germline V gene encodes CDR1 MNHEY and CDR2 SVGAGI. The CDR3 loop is CASREGTEPTDTQYF. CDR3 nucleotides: TGTGCCAGCCGAGAGGGCACAGAGCCCACAGATACGCAGTATTTT.

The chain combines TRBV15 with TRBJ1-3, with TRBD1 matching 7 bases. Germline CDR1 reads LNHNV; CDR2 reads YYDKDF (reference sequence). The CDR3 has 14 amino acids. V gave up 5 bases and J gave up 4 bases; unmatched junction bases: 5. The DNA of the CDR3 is TGTGCCACCAGCGACCCGGGACAGGGAAACACCATATATTTT. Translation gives CATSDPGQGNTIYF.

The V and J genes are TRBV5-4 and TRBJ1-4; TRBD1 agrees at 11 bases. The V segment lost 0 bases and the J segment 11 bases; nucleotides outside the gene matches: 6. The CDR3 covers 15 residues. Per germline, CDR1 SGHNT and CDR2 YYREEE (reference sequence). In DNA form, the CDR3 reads TGTGCCAGCAGCTTGGCGGGGACAGGGGGGCGGAAACTGTTTTTT. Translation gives CASSLAGTGGRKLFF.

CDR3 protein: CASSEVLGFQETQYF. The DNA of the CDR3 is TGTGCCAGCAGTGAAGTACTGGGATTCCAAGAGACCCAGTACTTC. V is TRBV2 and J is TRBJ2-5; no definite D call. The CDR3 length is 15 residues. The V and J ends lost 1 base and 1 base respectively, with 10 bases between them. Germline V gives CDR1 SNHLY, CDR2 FYNNEI.

In DNA, the CDR3 is TGTGCCAGCAGCTCGCTGACAGTCAGCACAGATACGCAGTATTTT. Its protein product is CASSSLTVSTDTQYF. V and J are TRBV5-4 and TRBJ2-3; a possible D gene is TRBD1 (5 bases). V dropped 3 bases and J dropped 0 bases, with 11 bases sitting between them. The CDR3 has 15 residues. Germline CDR1 is SGHNT and CDR2 is YYREEE (reference sequence).

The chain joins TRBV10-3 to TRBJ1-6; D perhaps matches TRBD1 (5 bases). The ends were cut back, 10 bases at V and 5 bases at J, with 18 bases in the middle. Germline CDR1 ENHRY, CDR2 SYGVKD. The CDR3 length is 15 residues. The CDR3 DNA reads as TGTGCCACAAGCCGGGACCAGACAGATAATTCACCCCTCCACTTT. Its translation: CATSRDQTDNSPLHF.

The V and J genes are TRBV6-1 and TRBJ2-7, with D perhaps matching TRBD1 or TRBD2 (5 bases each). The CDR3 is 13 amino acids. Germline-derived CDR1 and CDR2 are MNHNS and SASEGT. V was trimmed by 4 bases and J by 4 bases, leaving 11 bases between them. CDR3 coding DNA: TGTGCCAGCAGTGCATTAGAGGGGTACGAGCAGTACTTC. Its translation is CASSALEGYEQYF.

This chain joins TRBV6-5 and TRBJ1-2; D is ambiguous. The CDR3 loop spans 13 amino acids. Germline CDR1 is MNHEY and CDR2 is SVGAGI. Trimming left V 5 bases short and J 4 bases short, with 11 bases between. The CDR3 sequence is CASSDVGSYGYTF. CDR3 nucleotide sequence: TGTGCCAGCAGTGACGTGGGCAGCTATGGCTACACCTTC.

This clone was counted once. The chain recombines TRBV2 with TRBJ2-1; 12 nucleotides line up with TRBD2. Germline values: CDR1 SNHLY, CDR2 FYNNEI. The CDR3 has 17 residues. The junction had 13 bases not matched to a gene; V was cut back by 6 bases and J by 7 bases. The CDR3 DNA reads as TGTGCCAGCAGGGGCATCGGGACTAGCGGGTCCCAAAATGAGCAGTTCTTC. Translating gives CASRGIGTSGSQNEQFF.

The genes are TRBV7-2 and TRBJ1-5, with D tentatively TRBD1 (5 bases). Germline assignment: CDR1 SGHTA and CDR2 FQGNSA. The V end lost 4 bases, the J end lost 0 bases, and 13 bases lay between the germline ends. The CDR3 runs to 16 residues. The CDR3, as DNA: TGTGCCAGCAGCTACGATAGACAGACTAGCAATCAGCCCCAGCATTTT. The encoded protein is CASSYDRQTSNQPQHF.

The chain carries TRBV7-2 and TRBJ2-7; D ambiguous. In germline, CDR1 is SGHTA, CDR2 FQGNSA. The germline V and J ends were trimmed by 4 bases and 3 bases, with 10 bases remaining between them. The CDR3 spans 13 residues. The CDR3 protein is CASSSSPFYEQYF. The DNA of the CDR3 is TGTGCCAGCAGCTCCTCCCCTTTCTACGAGCAGTACTTC.

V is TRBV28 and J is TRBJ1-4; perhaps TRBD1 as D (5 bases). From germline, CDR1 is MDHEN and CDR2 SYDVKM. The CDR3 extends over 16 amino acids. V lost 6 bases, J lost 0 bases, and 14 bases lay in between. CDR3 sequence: CASSDGAGATNEKLFF. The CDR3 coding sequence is TGTGCCAGCAGCGACGGGGCCGGGGCAACTAATGAAAAACTGTTTTTT. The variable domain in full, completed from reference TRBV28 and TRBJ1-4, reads DVKVTQSSRYLVKRTGEKVFLECVQDMDHENMFWYRQDPGLGLRLIYFSYDVKMKEKGDIPEGYSVSREKKERFSLILESASTNQTSMYLCASSDGAGATNEKLFFGSGTQLSVL.

CDR3 in DNA: TGTGCCAGCGTGGGAAGGGACTTGAGCTCCTACAATGAGCAGTTCTTC. This sequence encodes CASVGRDLSSYNEQFF. This chain uses TRBV19 with TRBJ2-1; D is possibly TRBD2 (6 bases). Trimming left V 9 bases short and J 0 bases short, with 18 bases between. Germline V gene data show CDR1 as LNHDA and CDR2 as SQIVND (reference sequence). The CDR3 has 16 amino acids.

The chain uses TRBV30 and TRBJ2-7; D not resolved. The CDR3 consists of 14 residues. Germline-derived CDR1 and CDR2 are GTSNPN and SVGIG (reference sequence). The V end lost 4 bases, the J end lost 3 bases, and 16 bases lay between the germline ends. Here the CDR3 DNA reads TGTGCCTGGAAAGAGGACCCCGCCGACTACGAGCAGTACTTC. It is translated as CAWKEDPADYEQYF.